This is a list of T cell receptor beta chains from one sample in a study of T-cell reconstitution after alpha-beta-depleted transplantation in children. TCRdb independently ran MiXCR on the PCR reads; one entry per CDR3 protein. The repertoire holds some 300,000 distinct CDR3 sequences, with 10% as singletons. The sample in question was PBMCs, obtained before TCRalphabeta/CD19-depleted stem cell transplant. These receptors were collected from a boy younger than two with acute myeloid leukemia, due to receive a stem cell transplant. Each CDR3 is given with its conserved first and last residue. The D gene is left open where the match is weak. Not every row has a clone size; where given, it reads once, few, many or a size class.

j_call clone_size d_call v_call cdr3_nt cdr3_aa
TRBJ2-7 many TRBD1 TRBV5-1 TGCGCCAGCAGCTGGCCCCAGGGGGCCAGCTCCTACGAGCAGTACTTC CASSWPQGASSYEQYF
TRBJ1-5 many - TRBV29-1 TGCAGCGTTGCGGGTAGTCGGGACAATCAGCCCCAGCATTTT CSVAGSRDNQPQHF
TRBJ2-5 many - TRBV4-2 TGTGCCAGCAGCCAGCGTCTAGGGGGGGAGACCCAGTACTTC CASSQRLGGETQYF
TRBJ2-3 few TRBD2 TRBV30 TGTGCCTGGAGTATACAACGGACTAGCGGGGGGCAGGATACGCAGTATTTT CAWSIQRTSGGQDTQYF
TRBJ1-1 few - TRBV5-1 TGCGCCAGCAGCCTCCGGGACATTAACACTGAAGCTTTCTTT CASSLRDINTEAFF
TRBJ2-1 - TRBD2 TRBV2 TGTACCATCTGTTTCCCGGGACTAGCGGGGAGCTCCTACAATGAGCAGTTCTTC CTICFPGLAGSSYNEQFF
TRBJ2-7 - - TRBV12-3/TRBV12-4 TGTGCCAGCAGTTGTGCGGCATCCTTACCCTACGAGCAGTACTTC CASSCAASLPYEQYF
TRBJ2-6 few - TRBV7-3 TGTGCCAGCAGCGTATGGGCCTCTGGGGCCAACGTCCTGACTTTC CASSVWASGANVLTF
TRBJ2-1 many - TRBV29-1 TGCAGAGTTCTCGGGCCCAACAATGAGCATTTCTTC CRVLGPNNEHFF
TRBJ1-2 many - TRBV5-1 TGCGCCAGCAGCCCGTATACGGAAGGCTACACCTTC CASSPYTEGYTF
TRBJ2-5 many TRBD2 TRBV29-1 TGCAGCTGGACTAGCAAAGAGACCCAGTACTTC CSWTSKETQYF
TRBJ2-1 many - TRBV7-2 TGTGCCAGCAGCTTACGAGAGGGCCCAGGCAATGAGCAGTTCTTC CASSLREGPGNEQFF
TRBJ2-3 many - TRBV5-1 TGCGCCAGCAGCTCCGGGTTCACAGATACGCAGTATTTT CASSSGFTDTQYF
TRBJ2-7 - TRBD1 TRBV7-9 TGTGCCAGCAGCCCCGGACAGGTGGAGAACGAGCAGTACTTC CASSPGQVENEQYF
TRBJ1-2 many - TRBV28 TGTGCCAGTTCCCACACGTGGCGGAACTATGGCTACACCTTC CASSHTWRNYGYTF
TRBJ1-1 many - TRBV12-3/TRBV12-4 TGTGCCAGCAGTTTGGGGGGGTACGCTGAAGCTTTCTTT CASSLGGYAEAFF
TRBJ2-6 many - TRBV7-9 TGTGCCAGCAGCTTAAAAGGACGGTCAGGGGCCAACGTCCTGACTTTC CASSLKGRSGANVLTF
TRBJ2-3 many - TRBV7-3 TGTGCCAGCAGCTTAAACCCCCAACAGGGAGGGATCACAGATACGCAGTATTTT CASSLNPQQGGITDTQYF
TRBJ1-1 many - TRBV6-5 TGTGCCAGCAGTGACTCAGGGGTGGGAAACACTGAAGCTTTCTTT CASSDSGVGNTEAFF
TRBJ2-7 many TRBD1 TRBV7-9 TGTGCCAGCAGCTTTGGACAGGGCGGGGCCGAGCAGTACTTC CASSFGQGGAEQYF
TRBJ2-5 many - TRBV27 TGTGCCAGCAGCGACCGGACTATGTACCAAGAGACCCAGTACTTC CASSDRTMYQETQYF
TRBJ2-7 many - TRBV5-1 TGCGCCAGCAGCTTGGCCGCTGACCTAACCTACGAGCAGTACTTC CASSLAADLTYEQYF
TRBJ2-2 few - TRBV4-3 TGCGCCAGCAGCCAAGATTTAATTTTGGAAGGGGCAACCGGGGAGCTGTTTTTT CASSQDLILEGATGELFF
TRBJ2-1 - TRBD2 TRBV12-3/TRBV12-4 TGTGCCAGCACCTTACTAGCGGGATACAATGAGCAGTTCTTC CASTLLAGYNEQFF
TRBJ2-6 many - TRBV6-1 TGTGCCAGCAGTGAAGGACGAGGGGCTGGGGCCAACGTCCTGACTTTC CASSEGRGAGANVLTF
TRBJ2-7 - - TRBV5-5 TGTGCCATCAGCTTGGGGGGTTACGAGCAGTACTTC CAISLGGYEQYF